The entry below describes one T cell receptor beta chain. The antigen remains unidentified. This entry is derived from a study of cytomegalovirus exposure and HLA in healthy donors. Study-level results: In terms of immune exposure information, only CMV serostatus was available.

The PCR used 60 Vbeta and 13 Jbeta primers. Sequenced by immunoSEQ multiplex PCR; TCRdb stores in-frame clones only, minus some. The sample holds about 82,000 clones; around 70% are singletons and the top ten take under 8.5%. This CDR3 has 16 amino acids. Germline V gives CDR1 SGHRS, CDR2 YFSETQ. Sequencing was done on a sample of PBMCs. V gene TRBV5-1 combines with J gene TRBJ2-5, with 7 bases that match TRBD1. The J call is uncertain, as TRBJ2-7 better fits the DNA end. This TCR was recovered from a man aged 55 to 70 in good health and CMV-seronegative. The CDR3 DNA is TGCGCCAGCAGCTTGGCGGTGACAGGGCAAGGGAGCGAGCAGTACTTC. It specifies CASSLAVTGQGSEQYF.